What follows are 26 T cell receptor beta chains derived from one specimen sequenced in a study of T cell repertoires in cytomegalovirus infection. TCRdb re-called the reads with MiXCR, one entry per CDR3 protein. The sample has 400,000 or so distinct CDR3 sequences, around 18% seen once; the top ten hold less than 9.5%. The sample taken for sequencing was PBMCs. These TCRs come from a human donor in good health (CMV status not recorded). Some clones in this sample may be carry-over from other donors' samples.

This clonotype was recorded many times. CDR3 sequence: CASSLRTSGTDTQYF. The CDR3 bases are TGTGCCAGCAGCTTGCGGACTAGCGGCACAGATACGCAGTATTTT. J is TRBJ2-3 and V is TRBV7-2; 9 bases map to TRBD2. The J segment lost 1 base and the V segment lost 3 bases, leaving 2 bases of the junction unmatched. The CDR3 runs 15 residues. Germline V gene lookup returns CDR1 SGHTA and CDR2 FQGNSA.

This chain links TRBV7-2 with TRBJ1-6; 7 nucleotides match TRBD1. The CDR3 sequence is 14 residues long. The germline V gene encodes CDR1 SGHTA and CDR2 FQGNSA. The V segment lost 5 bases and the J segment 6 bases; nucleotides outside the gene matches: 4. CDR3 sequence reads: CASSATGSNSPLHF. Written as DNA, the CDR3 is TGTGCCAGCAGCGCGACAGGGTCTAATTCACCCCTCCACTTT. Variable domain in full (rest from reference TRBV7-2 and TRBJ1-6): GAGVSQSPSNKVTEKGKDVELRCDPISGHTALYWYRQSLGQGLEFLIYFQGNSAPDKSGLPSDRFSAERTGGSVSTLTIQRTQQEDSAVYLCASSATGSNSPLHFGNGTRLTVT.

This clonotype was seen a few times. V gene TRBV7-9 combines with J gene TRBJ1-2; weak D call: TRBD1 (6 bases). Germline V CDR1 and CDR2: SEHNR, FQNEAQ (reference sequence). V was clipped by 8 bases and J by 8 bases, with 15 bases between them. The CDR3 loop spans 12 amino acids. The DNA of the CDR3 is TGTGCCAGCGGACCCGCAGGGGTCGGCTACACCTTC. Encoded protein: CASGPAGVGYTF.

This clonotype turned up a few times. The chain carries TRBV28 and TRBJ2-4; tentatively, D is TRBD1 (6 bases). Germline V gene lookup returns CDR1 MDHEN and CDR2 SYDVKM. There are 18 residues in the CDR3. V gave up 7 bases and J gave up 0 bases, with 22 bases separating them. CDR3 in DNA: TGTGCCAGCATCTCCACAACCCCCAGGGGCCTAGCCAAAAACATTCAGTACTTC. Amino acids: CASISTTPRGLAKNIQYF.

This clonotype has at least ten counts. The CDR3 sequence is CASSPRGDEKLFF. The DNA for the CDR3 is TGTGCCAGCAGCCCCCGTGGTGATGAAAAACTGTTTTTT. The rearrangement joins TRBV7-2 to TRBJ1-4; D gene ambiguous. The germline V gene has CDR1 SGHTA and CDR2 FQGNSA. Trimming pared 5 bases from V and 6 bases from J, leaving 10 bases between. The length of the CDR3 is 13 residues.

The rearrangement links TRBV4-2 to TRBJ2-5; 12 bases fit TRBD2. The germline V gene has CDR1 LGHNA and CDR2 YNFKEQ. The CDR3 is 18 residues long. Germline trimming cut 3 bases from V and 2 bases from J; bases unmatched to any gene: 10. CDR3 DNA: TGTGCCAGCAGCCAGGGAATCAGACTAGCGGGGGAACAAGAGACCCAGTACTTC. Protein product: CASSQGIRLAGEQETQYF.

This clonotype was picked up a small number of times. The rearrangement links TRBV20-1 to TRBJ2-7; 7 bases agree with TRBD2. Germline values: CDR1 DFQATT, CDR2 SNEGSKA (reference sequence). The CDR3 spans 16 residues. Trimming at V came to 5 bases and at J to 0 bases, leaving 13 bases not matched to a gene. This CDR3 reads CSAPPRGSLSSYEQYF. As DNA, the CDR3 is TGCAGTGCTCCACCTCGCGGGAGCCTTAGCTCCTACGAGCAGTACTTC.

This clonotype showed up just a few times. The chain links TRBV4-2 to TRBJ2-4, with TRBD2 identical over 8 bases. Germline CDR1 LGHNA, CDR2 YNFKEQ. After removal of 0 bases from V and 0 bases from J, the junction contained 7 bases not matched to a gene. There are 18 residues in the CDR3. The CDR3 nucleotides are TGTGCCAGCAGCCAAGATTGGGCGGGGGGCCTAGCCAAAAACATTCAGTACTTC. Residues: CASSQDWAGGLAKNIQYF.

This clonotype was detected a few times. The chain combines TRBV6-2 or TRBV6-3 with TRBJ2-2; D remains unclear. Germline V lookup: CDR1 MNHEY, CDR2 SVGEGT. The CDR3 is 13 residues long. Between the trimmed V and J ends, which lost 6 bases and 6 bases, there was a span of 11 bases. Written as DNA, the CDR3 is TGTGCCAGCAGCCCCCCTCGAGCCGGGGAGCTGTTTTTT. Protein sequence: CASSPPRAGELFF.

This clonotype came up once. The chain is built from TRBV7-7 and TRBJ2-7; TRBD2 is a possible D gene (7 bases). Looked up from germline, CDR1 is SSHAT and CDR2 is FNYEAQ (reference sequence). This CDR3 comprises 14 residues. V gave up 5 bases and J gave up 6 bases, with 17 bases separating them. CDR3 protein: CASSPTGRGREQYF. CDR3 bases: TGTGCCAGCAGCCCAACCGGGCGGGGGCGCGAGCAGTACTTC.

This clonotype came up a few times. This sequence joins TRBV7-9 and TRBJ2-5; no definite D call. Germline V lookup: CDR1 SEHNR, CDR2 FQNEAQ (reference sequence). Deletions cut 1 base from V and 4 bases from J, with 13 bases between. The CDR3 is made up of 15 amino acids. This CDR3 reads CASSLDQAKGETQYF. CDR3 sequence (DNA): TGTGCCAGCAGCTTAGACCAGGCCAAGGGAGAGACCCAGTACTTC. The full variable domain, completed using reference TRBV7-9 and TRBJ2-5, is DTGVSQNPRHKITKRGQNVTFRCDPISEHNRLYWYRQTLGQGPEFLTYFQNEAQLEKSRLLSDRFSAERPKGSFSTLEIQRTEQGDSAMYLCASSLDQAKGETQYFGPGTRLLVL.

CDR3 sequence (DNA): TGCGCCAGCAGCTCCCGGACAGGGGACGAGCAGTACTTC. This translates into CASSSRTGDEQYF. The rearrangement joins TRBV5-1 to TRBJ2-7, with TRBD1 matching 9 bases. V dropped 3 bases and J dropped 5; count of bases not matched to a gene: 3. From germline, CDR1 is SGHRS and CDR2 YFSETQ. The CDR3 is 13 amino acids. The full variable domain, in which reference TRBV5-1 and TRBJ2-7 provide the parts outside the CDR3, is KAGVTQTPRYLIKTRGQQVTLSCSPISGHRSVSWYQQTPGQGLQFLFEYFSETQRNKGNFPGRFSGRQFSNSRSEMNVSTLELGDSALYLCASSSRTGDEQYFGPGTRLTVT.

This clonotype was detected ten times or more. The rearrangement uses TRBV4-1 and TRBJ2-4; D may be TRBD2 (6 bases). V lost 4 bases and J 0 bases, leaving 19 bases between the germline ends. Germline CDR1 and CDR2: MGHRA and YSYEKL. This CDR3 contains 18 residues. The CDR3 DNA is TGCGCCAGCAGCCCGGGACTTAGCGGTCCCTTAGCCAAAAACATTCAGTACTTC. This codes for CASSPGLSGPLAKNIQYF.

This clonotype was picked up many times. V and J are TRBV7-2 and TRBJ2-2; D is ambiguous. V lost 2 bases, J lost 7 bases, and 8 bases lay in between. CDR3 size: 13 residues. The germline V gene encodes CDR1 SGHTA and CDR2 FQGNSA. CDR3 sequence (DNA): TGTGCCAGCAGCTTATTCTGGGTCGGGGAGCTGTTTTTT. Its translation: CASSLFWVGELFF.

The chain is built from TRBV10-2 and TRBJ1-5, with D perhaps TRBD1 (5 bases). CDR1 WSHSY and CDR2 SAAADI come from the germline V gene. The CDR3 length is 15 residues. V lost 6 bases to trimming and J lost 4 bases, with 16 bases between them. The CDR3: CASRPGRWGNQPQHF. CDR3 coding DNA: TGCGCCAGCAGGCCGGGACGTTGGGGAAATCAGCCCCAGCATTTT.

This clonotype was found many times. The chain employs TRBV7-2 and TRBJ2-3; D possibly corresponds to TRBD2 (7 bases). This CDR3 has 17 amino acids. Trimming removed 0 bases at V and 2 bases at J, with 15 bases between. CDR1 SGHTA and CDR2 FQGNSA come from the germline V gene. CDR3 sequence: CASSLAGVRGATDTQYF. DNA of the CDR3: TGTGCCAGCAGCTTAGCTGGGGTACGGGGGGCCACAGATACGCAGTATTTT.

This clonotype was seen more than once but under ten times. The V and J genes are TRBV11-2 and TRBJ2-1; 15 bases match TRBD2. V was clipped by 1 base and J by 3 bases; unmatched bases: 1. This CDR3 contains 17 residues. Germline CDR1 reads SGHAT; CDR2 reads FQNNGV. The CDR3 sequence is CASSLVGLAGGYNEQFF. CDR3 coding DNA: TGTGCCAGCAGCTTAGTGGGACTAGCGGGAGGCTACAATGAGCAGTTCTTC.

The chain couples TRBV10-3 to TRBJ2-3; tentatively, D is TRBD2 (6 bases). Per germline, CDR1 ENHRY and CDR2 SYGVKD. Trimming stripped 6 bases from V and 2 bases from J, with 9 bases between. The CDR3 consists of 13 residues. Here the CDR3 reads CAISGGSTDTQYF. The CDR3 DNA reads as TGTGCCATCAGCGGGGGTTCCACAGATACGCAGTATTTT.

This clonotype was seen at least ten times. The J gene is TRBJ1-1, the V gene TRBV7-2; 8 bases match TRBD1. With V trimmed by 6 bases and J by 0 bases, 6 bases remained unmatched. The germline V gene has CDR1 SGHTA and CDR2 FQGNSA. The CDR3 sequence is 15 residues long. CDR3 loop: CASRNRDRMNTEAFF. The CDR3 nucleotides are TGTGCCAGCAGAAATCGGGACAGGATGAACACTGAAGCTTTCTTT.

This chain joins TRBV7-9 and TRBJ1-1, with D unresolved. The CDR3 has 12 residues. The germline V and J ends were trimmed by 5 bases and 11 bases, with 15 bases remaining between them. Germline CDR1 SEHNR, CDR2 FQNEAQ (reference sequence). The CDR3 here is CASSRLAGTAFF. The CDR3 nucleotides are TGTGCCAGCAGCCGACTGGCGGGTACGGCTTTCTTT.

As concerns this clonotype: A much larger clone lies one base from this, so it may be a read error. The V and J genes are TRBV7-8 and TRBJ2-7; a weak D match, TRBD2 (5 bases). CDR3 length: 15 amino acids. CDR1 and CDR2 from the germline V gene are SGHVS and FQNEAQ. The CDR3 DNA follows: TGTGTCAGCAGCCCTCGGTCGCACCAGGCGGGCGAGCAGTACTTC. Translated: CVSSPRSHQAGEQYF.

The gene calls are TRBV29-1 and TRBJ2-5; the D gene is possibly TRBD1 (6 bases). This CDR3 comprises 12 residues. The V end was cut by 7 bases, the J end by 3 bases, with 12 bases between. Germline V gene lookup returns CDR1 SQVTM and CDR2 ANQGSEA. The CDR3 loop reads CSATTGEETQYF. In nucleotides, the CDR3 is TGCAGCGCTACGACAGGAGAAGAGACCCAGTACTTC.

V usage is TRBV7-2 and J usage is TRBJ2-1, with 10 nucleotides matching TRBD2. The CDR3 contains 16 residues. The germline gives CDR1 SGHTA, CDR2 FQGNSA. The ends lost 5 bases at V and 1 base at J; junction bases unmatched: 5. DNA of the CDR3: TGTGCCAGCAGCAAGCGGGGGGGCCAGTCCTACAATGAGCAGTTCTTC. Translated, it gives CASSKRGGQSYNEQFF.

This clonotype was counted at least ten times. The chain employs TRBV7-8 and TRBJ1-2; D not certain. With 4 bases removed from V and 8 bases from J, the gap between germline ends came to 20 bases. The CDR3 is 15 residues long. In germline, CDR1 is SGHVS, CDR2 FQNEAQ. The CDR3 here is CASSSRLRTAVGYTF. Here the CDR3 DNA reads TGTGCCAGCAGCTCCCGCTTAAGGACCGCCGTCGGCTACACCTTC.

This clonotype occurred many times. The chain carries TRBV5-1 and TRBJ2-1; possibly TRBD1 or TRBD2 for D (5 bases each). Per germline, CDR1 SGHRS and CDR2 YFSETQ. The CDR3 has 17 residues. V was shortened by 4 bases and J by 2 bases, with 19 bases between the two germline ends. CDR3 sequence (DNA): TGCGCCAGCAGCGGACCTGGGACGGCGGGCACCTACAATGAGCAGTTCTTC. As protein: CASSGPGTAGTYNEQFF.

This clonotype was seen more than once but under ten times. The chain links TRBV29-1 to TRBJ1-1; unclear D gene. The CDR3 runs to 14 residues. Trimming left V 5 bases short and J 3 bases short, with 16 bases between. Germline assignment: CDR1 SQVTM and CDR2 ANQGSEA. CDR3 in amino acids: CSVYVGSTDTEAFF. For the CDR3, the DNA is TGCAGCGTTTATGTCGGAAGCACGGACACTGAAGCTTTCTTT.